The 32 T cell receptor beta chains listed next were all sequenced from one sample in a study of beta chain features in type 1 diabetes. Investigators reverse transcribed all isolated RNA, so they sequenced expressed TCRB transcripts. The protocol was immunoSEQ multiplex PCR, while the TCRdb copy is restricted to in-frame clones and leaves out a portion. Found here are fewer than 400,000 clones, 9.3% of them singletons; the top ten hold around 1%. Whole-study findings and limits: TCRB CDR3s from Type 1 diabetes patients were moderately but significantly shorter in all four CD4+ subsets.

No antigen has been assigned to these receptors. The sequenced sample consisted of central memory CD4+ T cells from blood. These receptors were obtained from a man in his thirties or forties with type 1 diabetes.

This clone was observed many times. The chain recombines TRBV7-2 with TRBJ2-6; maybe TRBD1 (5 bases). The length of the CDR3 is 15 residues. Trimming cost V 3 bases and J 1 base, with 7 bases left between them. The germline V gene has CDR1 SGHTA and CDR2 FQGNSA. The CDR3 here is CASSLTASGANVLTF. As DNA, the CDR3 is TGTGCCAGCAGCTTGACAGCTTCTGGGGCCAACGTCCTGACTTTC.

The genes are TRBV28 and TRBJ2-7; D uncertain. This CDR3 spans 13 amino acids. The V gene lost 6 bases and the J gene lost 5 bases, with 14 bases spanning the gap. Germline CDR1 MDHEN, CDR2 SYDVKM. The CDR3 is CASSLSSTHEQYF. The CDR3 DNA reads as TGTGCCAGCAGCCTTAGTAGCACACACGAGCAGTACTTC.

This clone turned up a few times. The chain has TRBV2 and TRBJ2-7, with D maybe TRBD1 (6 bases). CDR3 length: 13 amino acids. Germline loops: CDR1 SNHLY, CDR2 FYNNEI. Between the trimmed V and J ends, which lost 7 bases and 3 bases, there was a span of 13 bases. The CDR3 DNA reads as TGTGCCAGCACTGGACAGTTGTACTACGAGCAGTACTTC. Its protein is CASTGQLYYEQYF.

This clone was detected a few times. The V call is TRBV29-1, the J call TRBJ2-4; no firm D call. CDR3 length: 11 residues. Trimming removed 4 bases from V and 3 bases from J, with 4 bases in between. Germline V gene data show CDR1 as SQVTM and CDR2 as ANQGSEA. CDR3 sequence: CSVADKNIQYF. The DNA of the CDR3 is TGCAGCGTTGCTGACAAAAACATTCAGTACTTC.

J is TRBJ2-3 and V is TRBV5-4; the D is unclear. The CDR3 has 13 residues. Germline CDR1 reads SGHNT; CDR2 reads YYREEE (reference sequence). V was shortened by 2 bases and J by 0 bases, with 4 bases between the two germline ends. CDR3 nucleotides: TGTGCCAGCAGCTTACAAAGCACAGATACGCAGTATTTT. Its translation: CASSLQSTDTQYF. Looking up the rest from reference TRBV5-4 and TRBJ2-3 gives the full variable domain: ETGVTQSPTHLIKTRGQQVTLRCSSQSGHNTVSWYQQALGQGPQFIFQYYREEENGRGNFPPRFSGLQFPNYSSELNVNALELDDSALYLCASSLQSTDTQYFGPGTRLTVL.

In its sample, this clone was seen a few times. This sequence joins TRBV10-3 and TRBJ1-2; 7 bases line up with TRBD1. The trim removed 10 bases at V and 8 bases at J, leaving 7 bases unmatched. The CDR3 has 11 residues. Germline values: CDR1 ENHRY, CDR2 SYGVKD. The CDR3 region is CATSTGEGYTF. The CDR3, as DNA: TGTGCCACCTCAACAGGGGAAGGCTACACCTTC.

This clone turned up a few times. The chain has TRBV27 and TRBJ1-2; tentatively, D is TRBD1 (5 bases). The length of the CDR3 is 15 residues. Germline V gives CDR1 MNHEY, CDR2 SMNVEV (reference sequence). The ends were cut back, 6 bases at V and 4 bases at J, with 18 bases in the middle. The CDR3 loop is CASRITSRGPYGYTF. The DNA for the CDR3 is TGTGCCAGCAGAATCACCTCCCGGGGACCCTATGGCTACACCTTC.

The CDR3 region has the DNA TGCGCCAGCAGCCAGGGGGACAGGGCGGAAGATACGCAGTATTTT. Its translation: CASSQGDRAEDTQYF. The chain joins TRBV4-3 to TRBJ2-3, with 9 positions matching TRBD1. This CDR3 spans 15 amino acids. Per the germline V gene, CDR1 is LGHNA and CDR2 is YSLEER. V lost 3 bases and J lost 5; bases outside the gene matches: 6.

This clone was seen a handful of times. J is TRBJ2-3 and V is TRBV7-2, with D hard to call. V was shortened by 1 base and J by 1 base, with 9 bases between the two germline ends. The CDR3 has 15 residues. Germline lookup yields CDR1 SGHTA and CDR2 FQGNSA. This CDR3 is CASSLDETRTDTQYF. The CDR3 coding sequence is TGTGCCAGCAGCTTAGATGAGACCCGCACAGATACGCAGTATTTT.

The chain has TRBV27 and TRBJ2-7; D may be TRBD2 (6 bases). CDR3 length: 14 amino acids. Per the germline V gene, CDR1 is MNHEY and CDR2 is SMNVEV (reference sequence). Trimming removed 6 bases at V and 1 base at J, with 13 bases between. CDR3 residues: CASRLARHSYEQYF. CDR3 bases: TGTGCCAGCAGGCTAGCGCGCCATTCCTACGAGCAGTACTTC.

Many counts were recorded for this clone. V is TRBV4-3 and J is TRBJ2-5; a weak D match, TRBD2 (5 bases). The V and J ends lost 4 bases and 2 bases respectively, with 8 bases between them. Germline V gene lookup returns CDR1 LGHNA and CDR2 YSLEER. This CDR3 contains 13 residues. The CDR3 is CASSRRTQETQYF. The DNA for the CDR3 is TGCGCCAGCAGCCGCCGGACTCAAGAGACCCAGTACTTC.

V is TRBV28 and J is TRBJ1-5, with 12 bases lining up with TRBD1. Looked up from germline, CDR1 is MDHEN and CDR2 is SYDVKM. V lost 6 bases to trimming and J lost 7 bases; unmatched junction nucleotides: 7. This CDR3 has 15 amino acids. The DNA of the CDR3 is TGTGCCAGCAGCCTGGGACAGGGGGCGTCCCAGCCCCAGCATTTT. It specifies CASSLGQGASQPQHF.

The rearrangement joins TRBV7-8 to TRBJ2-7; D gene unclear. Germline V CDR1 and CDR2: SGHVS, FQNEAQ. Trimming took off 1 base at V and 6 bases at J, with 10 bases between the two ends. The CDR3 covers 13 residues. This CDR3 is CASSLEVVSEQYF. CDR3 coding DNA: TGTGCCAGCAGCTTAGAGGTGGTGAGCGAGCAGTACTTC.

The chain carries TRBV2 and TRBJ2-7; D is possibly TRBD1 or TRBD2 (5 bases each). The V and J ends lost 6 bases and 7 bases respectively, with 16 bases between them. Germline values: CDR1 SNHLY, CDR2 FYNNEI. CDR3 size: 13 residues. The CDR3, as DNA: TGTGCCAGCAGGGGGGACGGCTCGAGGGAGCAGTACTTC. This gives the protein CASRGDGSREQYF. The whole variable domain, remainder taken from reference TRBV2 and TRBJ2-7, is EPEVTQTPSHQVTQMGQEVILRCVPISNHLYFYWYRQILGQKVEFLVSFYNNEISEKSEIFDDQFSVERPDGSNFTLKIRSTKLEDSAMYFCASRGDGSREQYFGPGTRLTVT.

This chain connects TRBV10-3 to TRBJ2-6, with D perhaps TRBD2 (6 bases). The V gene's germline CDR1 is ENHRY and CDR2 SYGVKD. The V end was cut by 5 bases, the J end by 0 bases, with 14 bases between. The CDR3 totals 17 residues. As DNA, the CDR3 is TGTGCCATCAGTAGTACGGGAGTTAGCTCTGGGGCCAACGTCCTGACTTTC. Residues: CAISSTGVSSGANVLTF.

The chain is built from TRBV7-2 and TRBJ1-1; perhaps TRBD1 as D (5 bases). V lost 1 base, J lost 8 bases, and 8 bases lay in between. The CDR3 contains 12 residues. Per the germline V gene, CDR1 is SGHTA and CDR2 is FQGNSA. CDR3 DNA sequence: TGTGCCAGCAGCTTAGACGGGGGGGAAGCTTTCTTT. Translated, it gives CASSLDGGEAFF.

This sequence joins TRBV9 and TRBJ2-7, with D possibly matching TRBD1 (6 bases). Germline CDR1 SGDLS, CDR2 YYNGEE. V was clipped by 4 bases and J by 7 bases, with 18 bases between them. The CDR3 runs to 14 residues. CDR3 loop: CASSPRTDLQEQYF. DNA of the CDR3: TGTGCCAGCAGCCCCCGGACAGATTTGCAAGAGCAGTACTTC.

This clone was observed many times. The rearrangement joins TRBV2 to TRBJ1-4; possibly TRBD1 for D (5 bases). This CDR3 is 14 amino acids long. V gave up 6 bases and J gave up 8 bases, with 16 bases separating them. The V gene's germline CDR1 is SNHLY and CDR2 FYNNEI. CDR3 bases: TGTGCCAGCAGCTTCCGGGACCTCCCCGAAAAACTGTTTTTT. Translation: CASSFRDLPEKLFF.

This sequence joins TRBV29-1 and TRBJ2-5, with D perhaps matching TRBD1 (6 bases). Deletions cut 5 bases from V and 11 bases from J, with 9 bases between. This CDR3 spans 9 amino acids. Germline V gene data show CDR1 as SQVTM and CDR2 as ANQGSEA. The CDR3 protein is CSVIRGQYF. The CDR3 DNA reads TGCAGCGTTATAAGGGGGCAGTACTTC.

V and J are TRBV18 and TRBJ2-1; D is perhaps TRBD2 (6 bases). The V and J ends lost 3 bases and 5 bases respectively, with 8 bases between them. There are 13 residues in the CDR3. The germline gives CDR1 KGHSH, CDR2 LQKENI. The CDR3 DNA follows: TGTGCCAGCTCACCCCCTAGCGACAATGAGCAGTTCTTC. This translates into CASSPPSDNEQFF.

The V gene is TRBV10-1, the J gene TRBJ2-2, with TRBD1 identical over 9 bases. The CDR3 has 15 amino acids. Germline values: CDR1 WNHNN, CDR2 SYGVQD (reference sequence). Losses at the gene ends were 7 bases for V and 6 bases for J; bases not matched to a gene: 9. Here the CDR3 DNA reads TGCGCCAGCATGCCGGGACAGGGAGAATCCGGGGAGCTGTTTTTT. This codes for CASMPGQGESGELFF.

The chain recombines TRBV18 with TRBJ1-2; D is uncertain. Trimming removed 6 bases from V and 8 bases from J, with 16 bases in between. Germline CDR1 KGHSH, CDR2 LQKENI. This CDR3 is 13 amino acids long. CDR3 bases: TGTGCCAGCTCCCTCGACACAGAGAAGGGCTACACCTTC. It is translated as CASSLDTEKGYTF. Full variable domain (rest looked up from reference TRBV18 and TRBJ1-2): NAGVMQNPRHLVRRRGQEARLRCSPMKGHSHVYWYRQLPEEGLKFMVYLQKENIIDESGMPKERFSAEFPKEGPSILRIQQVVRGDSAAYFCASSLDTEKGYTFGSGTRLTVV.

The chain links TRBV27 to TRBJ2-5; 7 bases fit TRBD1. The CDR3 is 14 residues long. The V gene end was trimmed by 6 bases and the J gene end by 5 bases; junction bases not matched to a gene: 9. From germline, CDR1 is MNHEY and CDR2 SMNVEV (reference sequence). The CDR3 sequence is CASRAHRGRETQYF. CDR3 sequence (DNA): TGTGCCAGCAGGGCCCACAGGGGCAGGGAGACCCAGTACTTC.

This chain joins TRBV11-2 and TRBJ2-6; D is unclear. V was cut by 1 base and J by 2 bases, with 6 bases left in between. The CDR3 contains 15 residues. The germline gives CDR1 SGHAT, CDR2 FQNNGV. The CDR3 reads CASSLGVPGANVLTF. CDR3 sequence (DNA): TGTGCCAGCAGCTTAGGGGTCCCTGGGGCCAACGTCCTGACTTTC. The full variable domain, in which reference TRBV11-2 and TRBJ2-6 provide the parts outside the CDR3, is EAGVAQSPRYKIIEKRQSVAFWCNPISGHATLYWYQQILGQGPKLLIQFQNNGVVDDSQLPKDRFSAERLKGVDSTLKIQPAKLEDSAVYLCASSLGVPGANVLTFGAGSRLTVL.

The chain has TRBV6-1 and TRBJ1-1; D perhaps matches TRBD1 (6 bases). V was trimmed by 4 bases and J by 1 base, leaving 13 bases between them. The germline V gene has CDR1 MNHNS and CDR2 SASEGT. The CDR3 totals 15 residues. The CDR3 DNA follows: TGTGCCAGCAGTGGACAGAAGGGGGGGAACACTGAAGCTTTCTTT. It is translated as CASSGQKGGNTEAFF.

This chain connects TRBV7-2 to TRBJ2-5, with TRBD2 matching over 7 bases. The CDR3 extends over 13 amino acids. Germline V lookup: CDR1 SGHTA, CDR2 FQGNSA. J lost 5 bases, V lost 4 bases, and 4 bases had no gene match. The CDR3 DNA reads as TGTGCCAGCAGCTCAGCGGGGTTGGAGACCCAGTACTTC. Translated: CASSSAGLETQYF.

The chain recombines TRBV7-2 with TRBJ2-7, with 8 nucleotides matching TRBD2. The germline CDR1 and CDR2 sequences are SGHTA and FQGNSA. This CDR3 comprises 12 residues. V trimming: 1 base; J trimming: 12 bases; junction bases outside the gene matches: 5. The CDR3 loop is CASSLDSGVPYF. CDR3 DNA: TGTGCCAGCAGCTTAGATAGCGGGGTGCCGTACTTC.

This sequence joins TRBV15 and TRBJ1-3; no definite D call. CDR1 is LNHNV and CDR2 is YYDKDF in the germline V gene (reference sequence). The CDR3 spans 11 residues. The V end lost 0 bases, the J end lost 12 bases, and 6 bases lay between the germline ends. In nucleotides, the CDR3 is TGTGCCACCAGCAGAGATGACCTCATATATTTT. As protein: CATSRDDLIYF.

The sample holds a few counts of this clone. V and J are TRBV7-9 and TRBJ2-3, with 11 bases lining up with TRBD2. V dropped 5 bases and J dropped 7; count of bases not matched to a gene: 5. The CDR3 loop spans 14 amino acids. Germline lookup yields CDR1 SEHNR and CDR2 FQNEAQ (reference sequence). CDR3 protein: CASSPSGGWNTQYF. The CDR3 DNA reads as TGTGCCAGCAGCCCTAGCGGGGGGTGGAATACGCAGTATTTT.

The table lists this clone with many counts. The gene calls are TRBV10-3 and TRBJ2-3; D call uncertain. Trimming removed 2 bases from V and 6 bases from J, with 6 bases in between. Germline V gene sequence: CDR1 ENHRY, CDR2 SYGVKD. This CDR3 region has 12 residues. The CDR3 DNA follows: TGTGCCATCAGTGAGGACAAGGATACGCAGTATTTT. Amino acid sequence: CAISEDKDTQYF.

The chain carries TRBV5-1 and TRBJ2-5; no firm D call. Trimming removed 4 bases from V and 2 bases from J, with 9 bases in between. The germline V gene has CDR1 SGHRS and CDR2 YFSETQ. This CDR3 contains 13 residues. The CDR3 region is CASSPGPQETQYF. CDR3 DNA: TGCGCCAGCAGCCCCGGACCACAAGAGACCCAGTACTTC.

The CDR3 DNA sequence: TGCGCCAGCAGCCAAGATAACGCACAACGTGAAAAACTGTTTTTT. Translated, it gives CASSQDNAQREKLFF. This chain joins TRBV4-3 and TRBJ1-4, with D unresolved. Germline V gene data show CDR1 as LGHNA and CDR2 as YSLEER. Deletions cut 0 bases from V and 7 bases from J, with 12 bases between. The CDR3 has 15 residues.